These 30 T cell receptor beta chains share one sample of origin, sequenced in a study of blood T cells in healthy people across ages. Next came a second PCR, run for about 6 to 12 cycles, which used a sample-barcoded 5' primer along with a J-beta primer mix. TCRdb used MiXCR to reprocess the 5' RACE reads, holding one entry per CDR3 protein. The sample lists about 760,000 distinct CDR3 sequences; around 50% were seen once. The material sequenced was blood. These receptors came from a man aged 40-55 years in good health.

V gene TRBV28 combines with J gene TRBJ1-5; 7 bases align to TRBD1. V shed 7 bases and J 11 bases; nucleotides not matched to a gene: 17. CDR1 MDHEN and CDR2 SYDVKM come from the germline V gene. This CDR3 region has 15 residues. CDR3 protein: CASTQITAAGQSQHF. For the CDR3, the DNA is TGTGCCAGCACCCAAATCACTGCAGCGGGACAGTCCCAGCATTTT.

A single count supports this clonotype. V usage is TRBV6-5 and J usage is TRBJ2-2; TRBD2 might be the D (6 bases). CDR1 is MNHEY and CDR2 is SVGAGI in the germline V gene. V was cut by 5 bases and J by 0 bases, with 10 bases left in between. The CDR3 extends over 15 amino acids. DNA for the CDR3: TGTGCCAGCAGTACTAGCAGTGCGAACACCGGGGAGCTGTTTTTT. Protein: CASSTSSANTGELFF.

V gene TRBV4-2 combines with J gene TRBJ2-5; 9 bases match TRBD2. Trimming at V came to 0 bases and at J to 11 bases, leaving 19 bases not matched to a gene. Germline lookup yields CDR1 LGHNA and CDR2 YNFKEQ. CDR3 length: 18 amino acids. CDR3 DNA: TGTGCCAGCAGCCAAGAAACTAGCGGGTCCCCCGGCAACAATGAGCAGTACTTC. This gives the protein CASSQETSGSPGNNEQYF.

The chain combines TRBV5-1 with TRBJ2-7; TRBD1 is a possible D gene (5 bases). V was trimmed by 2 bases and J by 0 bases, leaving 9 bases between them. Germline-derived CDR1 and CDR2 are SGHRS and YFSETQ. The CDR3 has 14 residues. This chain's CDR3 is CASSFDRLSYEQYF. CDR3 nucleotide sequence: TGCGCCAGCAGCTTTGACAGACTCTCCTACGAGCAGTACTTC.

V and J are TRBV21-1 and TRBJ2-7. TRBV21-1 is a pseudogene locus. This CDR3 is built from 16 residues. The CDR3 bases are TGTGCCAGCAGCAAGGGGTTTGGGGTCCAAGTCTACGAGCAGTACTTC. As protein: CASSKGFGVQVYEQYF.

This clonotype was detected only a few times. The chain is built from TRBV9 and TRBJ2-3; D assignment may be TRBD1 or TRBD2 (6 bases each). Per germline, CDR1 SGDLS and CDR2 YYNGEE. The CDR3 is 15 amino acids. V lost 0 bases to trimming and J lost 2 bases, with 10 bases between them. The CDR3 nucleotides are TGTGCCAGCAGCGTAGAGGGGGGTTACACAGATACGCAGTATTTT. Encoded protein: CASSVEGGYTDTQYF.

V usage is TRBV4-3 and J usage is TRBJ2-1, with 8 positions matching TRBD2. CDR1 LGHNA and CDR2 YSLEER come from the germline V gene. CDR3 size: 14 residues. J lost 10 bases, V lost 6 bases, and 11 bases had no gene match. As DNA, the CDR3 is TGCGCCAGCAGTCCCCGCCGGGGGGGGCGAGAGCAGTTCTTC. It is translated as CASSPRRGGREQFF.

In this sample, this clonotype turned up a few times. The genes are TRBV2 and TRBJ2-7; 7 nucleotides align to TRBD2. After removal of 5 bases from V and 2 bases from J, the junction contained 21 bases not matched to a gene. This CDR3 region has 19 residues. Germline CDR1 and CDR2: SNHLY and FYNNEI. CDR3 loop: CASSINRRAGADLPYEQYF. The CDR3, as DNA: TGTGCCAGCAGTATTAACAGGCGCGCGGGAGCCGATCTCCCCTACGAGCAGTACTTC. Variable domain in full (rest from reference TRBV2 and TRBJ2-7): EPEVTQTPSHQVTQMGQEVILRCVPISNHLYFYWYRQILGQKVEFLVSFYNNEISEKSEIFDDQFSVERPDGSNFTLKIRSTKLEDSAMYFCASSINRRAGADLPYEQYFGPGTRLTVT.

This clonotype came up a few times. The rearrangement uses TRBV12-5 and TRBJ2-1; D might be TRBD1 (5 bases). V shed 8 bases and J shed 4 bases, with 12 bases lying between them. CDR1 is LGHNT, CDR2 FRNRAP, per germline. The CDR3 runs 13 residues. CDR3 loop: CASRRDNYNEQFF. The CDR3 nucleotides are TGTGCTAGTCGCAGGGATAATTACAATGAGCAGTTCTTC.

The sample holds a few counts of this clonotype. The chain links TRBV29-1 to TRBJ2-1, with D perhaps matching TRBD1 (6 bases). The CDR3 is 14 amino acids. Germline V gene lookup returns CDR1 SQVTM and CDR2 ANQGSEA. V was shortened by 1 base and J by 2 bases, with 9 bases between the two germline ends. The CDR3 spells CSVEVQGPYNEQFF. In DNA, the CDR3 is TGCAGCGTTGAAGTACAGGGCCCCTACAATGAGCAGTTCTTC.

This clonotype turned up a few times. This sequence joins TRBV29-1 and TRBJ2-7; TRBD1 is a possible D gene (6 bases). Germline CDR1 is SQVTM and CDR2 is ANQGSEA. The ends were cut back, 8 bases at V and 2 bases at J, with 28 bases in the middle. This CDR3 contains 17 residues. The DNA for the CDR3 is TGCAGCCCCTCCCTACAGGGTCACCGCTCCAACACCTACGAGCAGTACTTC. It encodes CSPSLQGHRSNTYEQYF.

This chain links TRBV20-1 with TRBJ1-5; D is uncertain. Per the germline V gene, CDR1 is DFQATT and CDR2 is SNEGSKA (reference sequence). The CDR3 extends over 15 amino acids. Trimming cost V 0 bases and J 5 bases, with 14 bases left between them. The CDR3 protein is CSARDARSGDQPQHF. As DNA, the CDR3 is TGCAGTGCTAGAGATGCCCGGTCCGGGGATCAGCCCCAGCATTTT.

The chain is built from TRBV20-1 and TRBJ2-5; possible D gene TRBD1, 5 bases. Germline CDR1 is DFQATT and CDR2 is SNEGSKA (reference sequence). The CDR3 length is 15 residues. V lost 3 bases to trimming and J lost 5 bases, with 19 bases between them. The CDR3 sequence is CSASDPQGSRETQYF. CDR3 DNA: TGCAGTGCTAGCGATCCCCAGGGTAGTAGGGAGACCCAGTACTTC.

The V and J genes are TRBV5-5 and TRBJ2-4; 7 bases are a match to TRBD1. Near its end, the DNA agrees better with TRBJ2-7, so the J call may be wrong. CDR1 is SGHKS, CDR2 YYEKEE, per germline (reference sequence). This CDR3 spans 15 amino acids. Here the CDR3 reads CASSLYDRAPYEQYF. CDR3 in DNA: TGTGCCAGCAGCCTCTATGACAGGGCCCCCTACGAGCAGTACTTC.

This chain links TRBV5-4 with TRBJ2-7; a possible D gene is TRBD2 (5 bases). The J call could be wrong; TRBJ2-5 is a better fit for the DNA end. The CDR3 spans 14 residues. Per germline, CDR1 SGHNT and CDR2 YYREEE (reference sequence). In DNA form, the CDR3 reads TGTGCCAGCAGCTCAACACGGGGAGACGAGACCCAGTACTTC. It codes for CASSSTRGDETQYF.

The J gene is TRBJ2-7, the V gene TRBV5-5; D may be TRBD2 (5 bases). Germline-derived CDR1 and CDR2 are SGHKS and YYEKEE (reference sequence). Trimming took 2 bases from V and 6 from J, leaving 9 bases between them. CDR3 length: 12 residues. This CDR3 reads CASSFSRGEQYF. The CDR3 DNA reads TGTGCCAGCAGCTTTAGCCGGGGCGAGCAGTACTTC.

This chain uses TRBV5-4 with TRBJ2-3; 10 bases line up with TRBD2. CDR1 SGHNT and CDR2 YYREEE come from the germline V gene (reference sequence). With V trimmed by 4 bases and J by 1 base, 6 bases remained unmatched. The CDR3 length is 16 residues. CDR3 residues: CASSRSSGRRTDTQYF. The CDR3 DNA is TGTGCCAGCAGCAGATCTAGCGGGAGACGCACAGATACGCAGTATTTT.

This clonotype was counted between two and nine times. The chain couples TRBV7-2 to TRBJ2-1, with D possibly being TRBD1 (6 bases). Trimming removed 5 bases from V and 5 bases from J, with 13 bases in between. Germline-derived CDR1 and CDR2 are SGHTA and FQGNSA. The length of the CDR3 is 14 residues. CDR3 nucleotide sequence: TGTGCCAGCAGCGAAACCAGGGGAAACAATGAGCAGTTCTTC. Its protein is CASSETRGNNEQFF.

The chain combines TRBV4-1 with TRBJ2-1, with 8 nucleotides matching TRBD1. Germline CDR1 is MGHRA and CDR2 is YSYEKL. The V and J ends lost 8 bases and 6 bases, in that order; junction bases with no gene match: 6. There are 13 residues in the CDR3. The CDR3 protein is CASSGGPVNEQFF. In nucleotides, the CDR3 is TGCGCCAGCTCAGGGGGCCCGGTCAATGAGCAGTTCTTC.

V is TRBV6-5 and J is TRBJ2-5; D is possibly TRBD2 (6 bases). The J call may be faulty, since TRBJ2-7 better matches the DNA end. The CDR3 loop spans 20 amino acids. Germline V gives CDR1 MNHEY, CDR2 SVGAGI. CDR3 in amino acids: CASSSPIVRREGRGPYEQYF. The CDR3 DNA is TGTGCCAGCAGTTCACCCATAGTAAGACGTGAAGGGCGGGGCCCTTACGAGCAGTACTTC.

The chain combines TRBV7-2 with TRBJ2-1; D is perhaps TRBD1 (6 bases). The V gene's germline CDR1 is SGHTA and CDR2 FQGNSA. CDR3 size: 15 residues. Trimming left V 3 bases short and J 4 bases short, with 13 bases between. The chain's CDR3 is CASSLRGHTYNEQFF. DNA for the CDR3: TGTGCCAGCAGCTTGAGGGGACACACTTACAATGAGCAGTTCTTC.

This clonotype was seen more than once but under ten times. The chain uses TRBV5-1 and TRBJ2-1; maybe TRBD2 (7 bases). The germline CDR1 and CDR2 sequences are SGHRS and YFSETQ. V gave up 1 base and J gave up 0 bases, with 14 bases separating them. This CDR3 is built from 17 residues. This CDR3 reads CASSLRGAGLSYNEQFF. CDR3 bases: TGCGCCAGCAGCTTGCGGGGGGCTGGGCTCTCCTACAATGAGCAGTTCTTC.

Comment on this clonotype: This may stem from a read error, because a much larger clone lies one nucleotide away. The chain links TRBV27 to TRBJ2-4; 12 bases agree with TRBD2. Germline lookup yields CDR1 MNHEY and CDR2 SMNVEV (reference sequence). There are 15 residues in the CDR3. The J segment lost 8 bases and the V segment lost 5 bases, leaving 7 bases of the junction unmatched. Here the CDR3 DNA reads TGTGCCAGCAGTCTGACTAGCGGGGGTGCGGACATTCAGTACTTC. Encoded protein: CASSLTSGGADIQYF.

The chain links TRBV12-3 or TRBV12-4 to TRBJ2-5, with 7 nucleotides matching TRBD2. The CDR3 spans 15 residues. The J segment lost 0 bases and the V segment lost 8 bases, leaving 9 bases of the junction unmatched. The DNA of the CDR3 is TGTGCCAGCTCCAGGGAGGGCTCGTACCAAGAGACCCAGTACTTC. The encoded protein is CASSREGSYQETQYF.

The rearrangement uses TRBV20-1 and TRBJ2-5, with TRBD2 identical over 8 bases. The end of the DNA is better explained by TRBJ2-7, so the J call may be wrong. The CDR3 contains 13 residues. Germline assignment: CDR1 DFQATT and CDR2 SNEGSKA (reference sequence). The CDR3 coding sequence is TGCAGTGCCGGGAGGGCTTTCACCTACGAGCAGTACTTC. This gives the protein CSAGRAFTYEQYF.

The V gene is TRBV27, the J gene TRBJ2-1, with 7 nucleotides matching TRBD1. The length of the CDR3 is 13 residues. In germline, CDR1 is MNHEY, CDR2 SMNVEV (reference sequence). J was trimmed by 13 bases and V by 5 bases; bases with no gene match: 11. The chain's CDR3 is CASSTTIRGSQFF. For the CDR3, the DNA is TGTGCCAGCAGTACGACCATCAGGGGGAGTCAGTTCTTC.

The chain carries TRBV7-2 and TRBJ2-7, with D perhaps TRBD2 (6 bases). From germline, CDR1 is SGHTA and CDR2 FQGNSA. This CDR3 has 15 residues. V lost 1 base and J 4 bases, leaving 14 bases between the germline ends. The CDR3 sequence is CASSLVGGVNYEQYF. CDR3 nucleotide sequence: TGTGCCAGCAGCTTAGTCGGGGGTGTCAATTACGAGCAGTACTTC.

The CDR3 DNA is TGCGCCAGCAGCCTGGGAAGAACCCGAGATACGCAGTATTTT. This gives the protein CASSLGRTRDTQYF. This chain joins TRBV5-1 and TRBJ2-3; no reliable D call. The CDR3 covers 14 residues. V lost 4 bases to trimming and J lost 5 bases, with 14 bases between them. Looked up from germline, CDR1 is SGHRS and CDR2 is YFSETQ.

On this clonotype: Because the CDR3 is missing its conserved closing phenylalanine or tryptophan, this is likely a read error. The gene calls are TRBV7-2 and TRBJ2-5; the D gene is possibly TRBD1 (6 bases). This CDR3 is 16 amino acids long. CDR1 and CDR2 from the germline V gene are SGHTA and FQGNSA. V gave up 4 bases and J gave up 4 bases, with 19 bases separating them. The CDR3 spells CASSYTTGPLGETQYL. For the CDR3, the DNA is TGTGCCAGCAGCTATACCACAGGGCCCCTAGGAGAGACCCAGTACCTC.

This chain uses TRBV12-3 or TRBV12-4 with TRBJ1-2; perhaps TRBD1 as D (5 bases). This CDR3 spans 14 amino acids. Deletions cut 6 bases from V and 4 bases from J, with 15 bases between. CDR3 sequence: CASRNNQGIYGYTF. The CDR3 DNA sequence: TGTGCCAGCAGGAACAATCAGGGTATCTATGGCTACACCTTC.